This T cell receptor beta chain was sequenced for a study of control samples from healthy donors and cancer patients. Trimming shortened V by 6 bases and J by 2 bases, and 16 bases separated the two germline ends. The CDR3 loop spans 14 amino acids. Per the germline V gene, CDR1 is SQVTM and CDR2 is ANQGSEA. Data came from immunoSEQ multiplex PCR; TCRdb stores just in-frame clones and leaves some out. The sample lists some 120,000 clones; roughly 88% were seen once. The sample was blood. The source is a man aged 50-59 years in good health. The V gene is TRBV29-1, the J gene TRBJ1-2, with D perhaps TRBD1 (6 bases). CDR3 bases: TGCAGCGTCGAATCAGGGGTCAGGAACTATGGCTACACCTTC. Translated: CSVESGVRNYGYTF.